These 27 T cell receptor beta chains came from one sample sequenced in a study of cytomegalovirus exposure and HLA in healthy donors. The study ran its PCR with 60 Vbeta and 13 Jbeta primers. Assay: immunoSEQ multiplex PCR; the TCRdb copy retains only in-frame clones and omits some. The repertoire includes roughly 97,000 clones, roughly 75% of them detected once, and 1.5% to 2% sits in the top ten. The specimen sequenced was PBMCs. These receptors were taken from a woman aged 35 to 49 in good health and CMV-seronegative.

The chain combines TRBV2 with TRBJ2-1; 10 positions agree with TRBD2. Germline CDR1 is SNHLY and CDR2 is FYNNEI. The V gene end was trimmed by 5 bases and the J gene end by 4 bases; junction bases not matched to a gene: 8. The CDR3 spans 16 residues. For the CDR3, the DNA is TGTGCCAGCAGTCTCATAGCGGGAGGCGCTTACAATGAGCAGTTCTTC. Its translation: CASSLIAGGAYNEQFF. The full variable domain, with the rest looked up from reference TRBV2 and TRBJ2-1, is EPEVTQTPSHQVTQMGQEVILRCVPISNHLYFYWYRQILGQKVEFLVSFYNNEISEKSEIFDDQFSVERPDGSNFTLKIRSTKLEDSAMYFCASSLIAGGAYNEQFFGPGTRLTVL.

This chain links TRBV29-1 with TRBJ2-5; perhaps TRBD2 as D (5 bases). The J call may be wrong; the DNA end is better matched by TRBJ2-7. The CDR3 is 14 residues long. Germline V gives CDR1 SQVTM, CDR2 ANQGSEA. CDR3 DNA sequence: TGCAGCGTTGAAGTGGGGAGCGGCTCCTACGAGCAGTACTTC. Protein product: CSVEVGSGSYEQYF.

This clone was seen a single time. The V and J genes are TRBV18 and TRBJ2-1; no clear D. Germline CDR1 reads KGHSH; CDR2 reads LQKENI. The CDR3 runs to 15 residues. The V gene lost 3 bases and the J gene lost 4 bases, with 13 bases spanning the gap. The CDR3 loop is CASSPQWAGYNEQFF. The CDR3, as DNA: TGTGCCAGCTCACCGCAGTGGGCCGGTTACAATGAGCAGTTCTTC.

The chain links TRBV4-2 to TRBJ1-5; possibly TRBD1 for D (5 bases). CDR1 LGHNA and CDR2 YNFKEQ come from the germline V gene. Trimming removed 0 bases from V and 7 bases from J, with 13 bases in between. The CDR3 spans 15 residues. The CDR3 sequence is CASSQERRGGQPQHF. CDR3 DNA sequence: TGTGCCAGCAGCCAAGAACGTAGGGGTGGCCAGCCCCAGCATTTT.

A remark on this clone: The junction and the germline gene differ at one end; a read error may be behind it. This chain uses TRBV7-7 with TRBJ2-5; possible D gene TRBD2, 7 bases. Germline V gene data show CDR1 as SSHAT and CDR2 as FNYEAQ (reference sequence). This CDR3 region has 17 residues. The CDR3 is CASSPGWTRGEQETQYF. The CDR3 DNA reads TGTGCTAGCAGCCCGGGCTGGACTAGGGGGGAACAAGAGACCCAGTACTTC.

The V and J genes are TRBV19 and TRBJ2-7; the D gene is possibly TRBD2 (5 bases). CDR1 is LNHDA and CDR2 is SQIVND in the germline V gene (reference sequence). This CDR3 is 15 amino acids long. V was pared by 0 bases and J by 4 bases, with 13 bases between. The CDR3 DNA sequence: TGTGCCAGTAGTATAGATGCCCTAGCTCGTTACGAGCAGTACTTC. Its translation: CASSIDALARYEQYF.

The V gene is TRBV9, the J gene TRBJ2-2, with 12 bases aligning to TRBD2. CDR3 length: 17 residues. Per germline, CDR1 SGDLS and CDR2 YYNGEE. With V trimmed by 2 bases and J by 2 bases, 4 bases remained unmatched. DNA of the CDR3: TGTGCCAGCAGCGTCCCGACTAGCGGGAGTAACACCGGGGAGCTGTTTTTT. Its protein product is CASSVPTSGSNTGELFF.

The chain carries TRBV18 and TRBJ2-1; 8 nucleotides line up with TRBD2. CDR3 size: 16 residues. The germline CDR1 and CDR2 sequences are KGHSH and LQKENI. After removal of 6 bases from V and 7 bases from J, the junction contained 14 bases not matched to a gene. The CDR3 spells CASSSKWLAGSNEQFF. CDR3 coding DNA: TGTGCCAGCTCCTCGAAGTGGCTAGCGGGTTCGAATGAGCAGTTCTTC. Using reference TRBV18 and TRBJ2-1 for the parts outside the CDR3, the full variable domain is NAGVMQNPRHLVRRRGQEARLRCSPMKGHSHVYWYRQLPEEGLKFMVYLQKENIIDESGMPKERFSAEFPKEGPSILRIQQVVRGDSAAYFCASSSKWLAGSNEQFFGPGTRLTVL.

The chain is built from TRBV28 and TRBJ2-1; the D gene is possibly TRBD2 (5 bases). Trimming left V 11 bases short and J 4 bases short, with 18 bases between. This CDR3 contains 14 residues. Germline CDR1 reads MDHEN; CDR2 reads SYDVKM. As DNA, the CDR3 is TGTGCCTTCAGTGGCAGCGGAACTTACAATGAGCAGTTCTTC. It yields the protein CAFSGSGTYNEQFF.

The chain recombines TRBV28 with TRBJ2-3; D is unresolved. The CDR3 has 13 amino acids. Trimming took 5 bases from V and 2 from J, leaving 8 bases between them. Germline V gene sequence: CDR1 MDHEN, CDR2 SYDVKM. The CDR3 sequence: CASSPADTDTQYF. The CDR3 region has the DNA TGTGCCAGCAGTCCCGCGGACACAGATACGCAGTATTTT. The entire variable domain, with the rest obtained from reference TRBV28 and TRBJ2-3, is as follows: DVKVTQSSRYLVKRTGEKVFLECVQDMDHENMFWYRQDPGLGLRLIYFSYDVKMKEKGDIPEGYSVSREKKERFSLILESASTNQTSMYLCASSPADTDTQYFGPGTRLTVL.

This clone was observed a handful of times. J is TRBJ2-7 and V is TRBV9; the D gene is possibly TRBD2 (5 bases). The CDR3 consists of 15 residues. CDR1 and CDR2 from the germline V gene are SGDLS and YYNGEE. Trimming left V 4 bases short and J 5 bases short, with 19 bases between. The CDR3 reads CASSFLPAGSHEQYF. CDR3 coding DNA: TGTGCCAGCAGCTTTCTGCCGGCGGGCAGCCACGAGCAGTACTTC.

CDR3 sequence: CASSARWTSGTRAKNIQYF. DNA for the CDR3: TGTGCCAGCAGCGCACGGTGGACTAGCGGGACGAGGGCCAAAAACATTCAGTACTTC. J is TRBJ2-4 and V is TRBV5-8; 12 bases fit TRBD2. This CDR3 is 19 amino acids long. The germline V gene has CDR1 SGHTS and CDR2 YDEGEE. The ends lost 4 bases at V and 1 base at J; junction bases unmatched: 12.

This sequence joins TRBV9 and TRBJ1-1; no clear D gene. Trimming pared 0 bases from V and 2 bases from J, leaving 11 bases between. The CDR3 totals 15 residues. The germline gives CDR1 SGDLS, CDR2 YYNGEE. CDR3 nucleotides: TGTGCCAGCAGCGTAGCTACCAACTTAAACACTGAAGCTTTCTTT. Amino acid sequence: CASSVATNLNTEAFF.

The gene calls are TRBV5-8 and TRBJ2-1; TRBD2 agrees at 11 bases. Germline V lookup: CDR1 SGHTS, CDR2 YDEGEE. The ends lost 4 bases at V and 8 bases at J; junction bases unmatched: 11. The CDR3 contains 16 residues. The CDR3 bases are TGTGCCAGCAGCGGAGGCCTAGCGGGAGGCCGGGATGAGCAGTTCTTC. It is translated as CASSGGLAGGRDEQFF.

The gene calls are TRBV6-1 and TRBJ1-5; D not resolved. This CDR3 has 14 amino acids. Trimming removed 2 bases from V and 0 bases from J, with 5 bases in between. CDR1 is MNHNS and CDR2 is SASEGT in the germline V gene. CDR3 sequence (DNA): TGTGCCAGCAGTGAACAGATTAGCAATCAGCCCCAGCATTTT. Protein product: CASSEQISNQPQHF.

This clone has more than one count but fewer than ten. This chain joins TRBV28 and TRBJ1-5; D not resolved. The germline V and J ends were trimmed by 1 base and 6 bases, with 13 bases remaining between them. Per germline, CDR1 MDHEN and CDR2 SYDVKM. The CDR3 is 15 amino acids. CDR3 DNA sequence: TGTGCCAGCAGTTTATCGTCCTCGGTTTCTCAGCCCCAGCATTTT. As protein: CASSLSSSVSQPQHF.

Turning to this clone: Other nucleotide sequences from this sample produce the same CDR3. The chain uses TRBV7-2 and TRBJ1-1, with D maybe TRBD1 (5 bases). This CDR3 has 14 amino acids. Germline CDR1 is SGHTA and CDR2 is FQGNSA. Trimming cost V 6 bases and J 0 bases, with 11 bases left between them. Here the CDR3 reads CASSPGHLNTEAFF. The CDR3 DNA reads as TGTGCCAGCAGTCCCGGACACCTGAACACTGAAGCTTTCTTT.

The V call is TRBV7-9, the J call TRBJ2-3, with TRBD2 matching over 11 bases. CDR3 size: 19 residues. Germline trimming cut 6 bases from V and 5 bases from J; bases unmatched to any gene: 19. Germline CDR1 SEHNR, CDR2 FQNEAQ (reference sequence). CDR3 amino acids: CASSPKPGLAVPWGDTQYF. CDR3 in DNA: TGTGCCAGCAGTCCGAAGCCGGGACTAGCGGTTCCTTGGGGAGATACGCAGTATTTT.

J is TRBJ1-2 and V is TRBV7-3; 8 positions agree with TRBD1. CDR1 is SGHTA and CDR2 is FQGTGA in the germline V gene. After removal of 5 bases from V and 1 base from J, the junction contained 6 bases not matched to a gene. This CDR3 comprises 15 residues. This CDR3 reads CASSPQGALNYGYTF. DNA for the CDR3: TGTGCCAGCAGCCCCCAGGGGGCCCTTAACTATGGCTACACCTTC.

This clone was recorded only once. The chain has TRBV4-3 and TRBJ2-3; possibly TRBD2 for D (5 bases). The V end lost 0 bases, the J end lost 3 bases, and 16 bases lay between the germline ends. Germline V gives CDR1 LGHNA, CDR2 YSLEER. The CDR3 is made up of 17 amino acids. CDR3 sequence: CASSQDSRGVTTDTQYF. CDR3 nucleotide sequence: TGCGCCAGCAGCCAAGATTCCCGGGGAGTAACTACAGATACGCAGTATTTT.

J is TRBJ1-1 and V is TRBV9; no clear D gene. The CDR3 length is 15 residues. Germline V gene sequence: CDR1 SGDLS, CDR2 YYNGEE. V was clipped by 4 bases and J by 0 bases, with 13 bases between them. CDR3 DNA sequence: TGTGCCAGCAGCCCCCGCGGGTCCATGAACACTGAAGCTTTCTTT. As protein: CASSPRGSMNTEAFF. Drawing the rest from reference TRBV9 and TRBJ1-1, the complete variable domain is DSGVTQTPKHLITATGQRVTLRCSPRSGDLSVYWYQQSLDQGLQFLIQYYNGEERAKGNILERFSAQQFPDLHSELNLSSLELGDSALYFCASSPRGSMNTEAFFGQGTRLTVV.

The chain combines TRBV19 with TRBJ2-1, with a tentative D call TRBD2 (6 bases). Between the trimmed V and J ends, which lost 5 bases and 6 bases, there was a span of 11 bases. The length of the CDR3 is 13 residues. In germline, CDR1 is LNHDA, CDR2 SQIVND (reference sequence). The CDR3 sequence: CASSPSSGNEQFF. The CDR3 coding sequence is TGTGCCAGTAGTCCAAGTAGCGGCAATGAGCAGTTCTTC.

The chain combines TRBV5-1 with TRBJ1-1; TRBD1 might be the D (5 bases). This CDR3 region has 13 residues. The V and J ends lost 4 bases and 2 bases respectively, with 9 bases between them. From germline, CDR1 is SGHRS and CDR2 YFSETQ. The CDR3 sequence is CASSPGSNTEAFF. CDR3 bases: TGCGCCAGCAGCCCAGGGTCCAACACTGAAGCTTTCTTT.

J is TRBJ2-1 and V is TRBV29-1; 15 positions match TRBD2. V shed 6 bases and J 14 bases; nucleotides not matched to a gene: 11. This CDR3 contains 14 residues. Germline loops: CDR1 SQVTM, CDR2 ANQGSEA. Here the CDR3 reads CSVPGTSGRLSEFF. The CDR3 coding sequence is TGCAGCGTCCCCGGGACTAGCGGGAGGCTATCCGAGTTCTTC.

The chain employs TRBV19 and TRBJ2-5, with D possibly being TRBD1 (6 bases). Trimming shortened V by 3 bases and J by 1 base, and 9 bases separated the two germline ends. The germline gives CDR1 LNHDA, CDR2 SQIVND (reference sequence). The CDR3 runs 14 residues. The CDR3 nucleotides are TGTGCCAGTAGTATTTCGACAGGCCAAGAGACCCAGTACTTC. It translates to CASSISTGQETQYF.

This rearrangement joins TRBV5-4 to TRBJ2-7; 7 bases match TRBD2. CDR1 SGHNT and CDR2 YYREEE come from the germline V gene (reference sequence). The CDR3 totals 15 residues. Trimming removed 4 bases from V and 4 bases from J; junction bases left unmatched: 11. The CDR3 region has the DNA TGTGCCAGCAGCACCCCTAACGGGAGGCGATACGAGCAGTACTTC. Its protein product is CASSTPNGRRYEQYF.

The V gene is TRBV29-1, the J gene TRBJ1-5, with 8 bases fitting TRBD1. Looked up from germline, CDR1 is SQVTM and CDR2 is ANQGSEA. With V trimmed by 3 bases and J by 1 base, 14 bases remained unmatched. The CDR3 sequence is 18 residues long. CDR3 bases: TGCAGCGTTGAGCGGGACAGGCCCCCCGGGGTGAGCAATCAGCCCCAGCATTTT. It translates to CSVERDRPPGVSNQPQHF.